The TCR beta chain under discussion was sequenced for a study of cytomegalovirus exposure and HLA in healthy donors. Whole-study results and caveats: Some highly shared sequence variants likely arose as a pipeline artifact.

On this clone: Its specificity is unknown.

Trimming pared 1 base from V and 4 bases from J, leaving 15 bases between. The CDR3 loop spans 16 amino acids. CDR1 and CDR2 from the germline V gene are LNHDA and SQIVND (reference sequence). This PCR relied on a set of 60 Vbeta primers and 13 Jbeta primers. TCRdb's table, derived via immunoSEQ multiplex PCR, lists solely in-frame clones and lacks some. This table holds 210,000 or so clones, 87% found once. This clonotype was obtained from a man aged 25-40 years in good health and CMV-seronegative. V and J are TRBV19 and TRBJ2-3; D may be TRBD2 (7 bases). Input material: PBMCs. The CDR3: CASSIVGRGGADTQYF. CDR3 DNA sequence: TGTGCCAGTAGTATAGTTGGACGAGGGGGGGCAGATACGCAGTATTTT.